The 5 T cell receptor beta chains below all came from one sample that was sequenced in a study of PD-1 blockade in mismatch repair-deficient tumors. TCRdb's table, derived via immunoSEQ multiplex PCR, lists solely in-frame clones and lacks some. Here the sample spans about 18,000 clones, over 70% being singletons. Sequencing was performed on PBMCs, taken less than 25 weeks after starting pembrolizumab. Source of these receptors: an adult with mismatch repair-deficient cancer.

This chain joins TRBV5-1 and TRBJ2-7; D gene ambiguous. The germline gives CDR1 SGHRS, CDR2 YFSETQ. This CDR3 contains 11 residues. V was clipped by 4 bases and J by 4 bases, with 6 bases between them. CDR3 residues: CASSTEYEQYF. The DNA of the CDR3 is TGCGCCAGCAGCACCGAGTACGAGCAGTACTTC.

This clone has a handful of counts. The chain joins TRBV7-8 to TRBJ2-7, with a possible D match to TRBD1 (6 bases). V gave up 2 bases and J gave up 6 bases, with 11 bases separating them. The CDR3 covers 13 residues. Germline-derived CDR1 and CDR2 are SGHVS and FQNEAQ. CDR3 bases: TGTGCCAGCAGCTTAATACAGGGCTCCGAGCAGTACTTC. Its protein product is CASSLIQGSEQYF.

This chain uses TRBV5-1 with TRBJ2-2, with 8 bases matching TRBD2. V gave up 5 bases and J gave up 6 bases; unmatched junction bases: 12. The germline gives CDR1 SGHRS, CDR2 YFSETQ. This CDR3 has 16 residues. The CDR3 region is CASRGGSSGSSGELFF. As DNA, the CDR3 is TGCGCCAGCAGAGGAGGTTCGAGCGGGAGTTCCGGGGAGCTGTTTTTT. Supplemented by reference TRBV5-1 and TRBJ2-2, the full variable domain reads KAGVTQTPRYLIKTRGQQVTLSCSPISGHRSVSWYQQTPGQGLQFLFEYFSETQRNKGNFPGRFSGRQFSNSRSEMNVSTLELGDSALYLCASRGGSSGSSGELFFGEGSRLTVL.

J is TRBJ1-2 and V is TRBV4-1; 8 bases match TRBD1. Germline V gives CDR1 MGHRA, CDR2 YSYEKL. Unmatched junction bases numbered 8, after V lost 3 bases and J lost 8 bases. The length of the CDR3 is 14 residues. The CDR3 spells CASSQLVRGPGYTF. The CDR3 DNA sequence: TGCGCCAGCAGCCAGCTCGTCAGGGGGCCGGGCTACACCTTC.

This clone was recorded once. The V call is TRBV27, the J call TRBJ1-5; D is uncertain. The CDR3 is 15 residues long. Trimming cost V 2 bases and J 1 base, with 9 bases left between them. Germline CDR1 is MNHEY and CDR2 is SMNVEV (reference sequence). The CDR3 DNA sequence: TGTGCCAGCAGTTTAGGGCAGTTAAGCAATCAGCCCCAGCATTTT. This sequence encodes CASSLGQLSNQPQHF.